This TCR beta chain was identified in a study of identical twins. On this clonotype: Antigen: not known.

MiXCR, run by TCRdb on the 5' RACE reads, gives a single entry per CDR3 protein. The table has 550,000 to 700,000 distinct CDR3 sequences, around 21% seen once. Study-level results: Invariant populations such as MAIT and iNKT cells could partly muddle zero-insertion analyses.

The V gene's germline CDR1 is MNHNY and CDR2 SVGAGI (reference sequence). V dropped 6 bases and J dropped 9 bases, with 9 bases sitting between them. The CDR3 has 11 amino acids. These data are also associated with another study on T cells expressing NK-cell markers. That work adds: Of CD8+ T cells, about 1.0-8% belonged to dominant NKG2C+ clonotypes in 5 to 7 donors.

The specimen was PBMCs. The receptor's source is a woman aged 18-29 years in good health. The gene calls are TRBV6-6 and TRBJ2-1, with D tentatively TRBD2 (5 bases). CDR3 DNA sequence: TGTGCCAGCAGCCACCGGGGTGAGCAGTTCTTC. Its protein product is CASSHRGEQFF.